Sequencing of this T cell receptor (beta chain) was carried out in a study of blood T cell repertoires in COVID-19. Study context: The cDNA or gDNA used as material had been derived from T cells, B-cell-depleted T cells, or PBMCs.

V dropped 0 bases and J dropped 1 base, with 11 bases sitting between them. The length of the CDR3 is 16 residues. Germline V gives CDR1 SGDLS, CDR2 YYNGEE. In the original processing: Scientists estimated how many nucleated cells there were by amplifying reference gene primers. Sequencing used immunoSEQ multiplex PCR; TCRdb keeps in-frame clones, though not all of them. The V and J calls and clone size come from that table; D and trimming were worked out from the DNA. The table lists 250,000 to 350,000 clones, 90% of them singletons, with roughly 7% in the top ten. The chain employs TRBV9 and TRBJ1-3; the D gene is possibly TRBD1 (5 bases). Material for sequencing was peripheral blood. This TCR was sampled from a woman in her twenties or thirties with COVID-19, enrolled during active disease. The CDR3 region has the DNA TGTGCCAGCAGCGTAGATCAGGGTTCTTCTGGAAACACCATATATTTT. It translates to CASSVDQGSSGNTIYF.